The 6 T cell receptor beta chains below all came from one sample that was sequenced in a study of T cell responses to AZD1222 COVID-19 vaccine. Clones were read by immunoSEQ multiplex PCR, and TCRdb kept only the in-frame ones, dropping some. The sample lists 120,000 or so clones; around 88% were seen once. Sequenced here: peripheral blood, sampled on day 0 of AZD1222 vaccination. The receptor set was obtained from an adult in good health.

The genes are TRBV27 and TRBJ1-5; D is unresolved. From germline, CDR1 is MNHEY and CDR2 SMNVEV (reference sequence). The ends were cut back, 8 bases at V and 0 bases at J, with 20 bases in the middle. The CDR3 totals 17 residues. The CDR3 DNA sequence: TGTGCCAGCTTATCTACCTCCCTAGCCCTTAGCAATCAGCCCCAGCATTTT. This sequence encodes CASLSTSLALSNQPQHF.

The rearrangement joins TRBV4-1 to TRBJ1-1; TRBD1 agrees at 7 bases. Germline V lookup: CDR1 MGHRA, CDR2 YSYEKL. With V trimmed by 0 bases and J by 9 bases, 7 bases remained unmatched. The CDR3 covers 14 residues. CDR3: CASSQDLVTGKAFF. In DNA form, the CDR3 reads TGCGCCAGCAGCCAAGATCTTGTGACAGGGAAAGCTTTCTTT.

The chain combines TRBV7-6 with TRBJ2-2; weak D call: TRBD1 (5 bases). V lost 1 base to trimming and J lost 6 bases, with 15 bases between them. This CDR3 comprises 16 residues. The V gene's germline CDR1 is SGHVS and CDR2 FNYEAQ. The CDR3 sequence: CASSLEGAIRAGELFF. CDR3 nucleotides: TGTGCCAGCAGCTTAGAAGGGGCCATAAGGGCCGGGGAGCTGTTTTTT.

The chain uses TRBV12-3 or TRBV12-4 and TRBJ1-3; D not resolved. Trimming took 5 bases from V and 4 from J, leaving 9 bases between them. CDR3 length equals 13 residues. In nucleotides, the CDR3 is TGTGCCAGCAGTCGCATCGTCGGAAACACCATATATTTT. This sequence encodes CASSRIVGNTIYF.

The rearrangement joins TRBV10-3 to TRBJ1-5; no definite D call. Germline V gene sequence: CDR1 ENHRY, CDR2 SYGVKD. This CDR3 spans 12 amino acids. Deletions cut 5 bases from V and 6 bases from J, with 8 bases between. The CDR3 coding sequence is TGTGCCATCAGTAGACCCGGTCAGCCCCAGCATTTT. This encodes CAISRPGQPQHF.

CDR3 nucleotide sequence: TGCGCCAGCAGGCGGACGACCGGGGACCTAGGAGGAGAGACCCAGTACTTC. Its protein product is CASRRTTGDLGGETQYF. This sequence joins TRBV5-1 and TRBJ2-5; perhaps D is TRBD1 or TRBD2 (5 bases each). The germline V gene has CDR1 SGHRS and CDR2 YFSETQ. V lost 5 bases, J lost 4 bases, and 24 bases lay in between. The CDR3 runs 17 residues.